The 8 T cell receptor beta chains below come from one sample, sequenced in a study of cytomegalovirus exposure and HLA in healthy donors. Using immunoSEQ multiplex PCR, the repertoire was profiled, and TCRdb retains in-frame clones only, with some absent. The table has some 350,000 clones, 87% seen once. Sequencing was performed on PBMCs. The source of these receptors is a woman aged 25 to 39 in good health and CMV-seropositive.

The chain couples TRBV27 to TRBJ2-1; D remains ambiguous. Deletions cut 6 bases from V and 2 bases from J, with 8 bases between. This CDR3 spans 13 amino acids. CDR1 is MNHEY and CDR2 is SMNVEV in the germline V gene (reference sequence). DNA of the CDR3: TGTGCCAGCAGCGCGCGCACCTACAATGAGCAGTTCTTC. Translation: CASSARTYNEQFF.

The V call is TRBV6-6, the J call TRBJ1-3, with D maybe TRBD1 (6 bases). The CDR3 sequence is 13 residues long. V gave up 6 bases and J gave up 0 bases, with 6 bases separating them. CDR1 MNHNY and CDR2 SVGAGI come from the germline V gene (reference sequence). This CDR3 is CASRQGSGNTIYF. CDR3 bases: TGTGCCAGCAGACAGGGCTCTGGAAACACCATATATTTT.

CDR3 nucleotides: TGTGCCAGCAGTCATAACGAGAACACTGAAGCTTTCTTT. Protein product: CASSHNENTEAFF. The chain carries TRBV6-4 and TRBJ1-1, with D unclear. This CDR3 is 13 amino acids long. The V and J ends lost 5 bases and 1 base respectively, with 8 bases between them. CDR1 and CDR2 from the germline V gene are MRHNA and SNTAGT.

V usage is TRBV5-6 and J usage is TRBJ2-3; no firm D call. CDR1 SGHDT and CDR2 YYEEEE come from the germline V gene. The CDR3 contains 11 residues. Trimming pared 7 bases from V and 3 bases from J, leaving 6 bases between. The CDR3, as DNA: TGTGCCAGCCACGTGACAGATACGCAGTATTTT. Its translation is CASHVTDTQYF.

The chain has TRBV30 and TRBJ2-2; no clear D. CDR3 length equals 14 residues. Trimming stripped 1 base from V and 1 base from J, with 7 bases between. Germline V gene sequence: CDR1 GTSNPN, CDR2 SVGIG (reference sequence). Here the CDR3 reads CAWSELLNTGELFF. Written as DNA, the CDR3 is TGTGCCTGGAGTGAACTCTTGAACACCGGGGAGCTGTTTTTT.

The CDR3 loop is CASSMTSGRAWEQYF. The CDR3 DNA reads as TGTGCCAGTAGTATGACTAGCGGGAGGGCCTGGGAGCAGTACTTC. The V and J genes are TRBV19 and TRBJ2-7; TRBD2 matches at 14 bases. The V segment lost 3 bases and the J segment 7 bases; nucleotides outside the gene matches: 5. This CDR3 has 15 residues. CDR1 is LNHDA, CDR2 SQIVND, per germline (reference sequence).

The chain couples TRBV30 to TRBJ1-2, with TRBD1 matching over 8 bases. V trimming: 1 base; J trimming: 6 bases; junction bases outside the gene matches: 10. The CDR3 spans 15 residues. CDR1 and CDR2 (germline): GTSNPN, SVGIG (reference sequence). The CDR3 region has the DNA TGTGCCTGGAGTGCCAAGGACAGGGTTTTAAATGGCTACACCTTC. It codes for CAWSAKDRVLNGYTF.

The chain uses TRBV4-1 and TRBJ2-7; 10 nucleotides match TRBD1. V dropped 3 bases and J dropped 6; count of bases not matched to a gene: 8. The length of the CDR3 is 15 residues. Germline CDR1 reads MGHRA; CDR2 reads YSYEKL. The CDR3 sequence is CASSHATGGWGEQYF. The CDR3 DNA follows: TGCGCCAGCAGCCACGCGACAGGGGGCTGGGGCGAGCAGTACTTC.